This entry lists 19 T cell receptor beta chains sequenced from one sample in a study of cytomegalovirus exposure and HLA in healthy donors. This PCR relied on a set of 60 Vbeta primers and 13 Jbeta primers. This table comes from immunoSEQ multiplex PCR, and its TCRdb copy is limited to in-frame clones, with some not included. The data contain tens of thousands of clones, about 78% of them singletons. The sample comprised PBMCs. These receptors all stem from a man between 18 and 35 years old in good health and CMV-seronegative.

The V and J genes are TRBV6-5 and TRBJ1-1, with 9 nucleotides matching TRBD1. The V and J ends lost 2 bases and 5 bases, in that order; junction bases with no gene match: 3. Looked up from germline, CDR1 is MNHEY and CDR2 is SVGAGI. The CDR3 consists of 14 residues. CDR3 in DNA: TGTGCCAGCAGTTACAACAGGGGGCATACTGAAGCTTTCTTT. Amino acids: CASSYNRGHTEAFF.

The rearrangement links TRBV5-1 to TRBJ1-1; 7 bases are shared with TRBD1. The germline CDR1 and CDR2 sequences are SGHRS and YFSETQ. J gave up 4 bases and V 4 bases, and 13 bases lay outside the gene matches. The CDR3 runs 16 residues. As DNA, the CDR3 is TGCGCCAGCAGCGGAGGGGGCCTAAGGGCATTCACTGAAGCTTTCTTT. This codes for CASSGGGLRAFTEAFF.

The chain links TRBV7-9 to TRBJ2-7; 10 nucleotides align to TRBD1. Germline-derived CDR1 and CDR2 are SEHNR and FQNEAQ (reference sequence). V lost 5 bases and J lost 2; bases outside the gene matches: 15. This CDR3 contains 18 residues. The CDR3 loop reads CASSPRDRGREGPYEQYF. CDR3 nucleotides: TGTGCCAGCAGCCCCCGGGACAGGGGCAGGGAAGGACCCTACGAGCAGTACTTC.

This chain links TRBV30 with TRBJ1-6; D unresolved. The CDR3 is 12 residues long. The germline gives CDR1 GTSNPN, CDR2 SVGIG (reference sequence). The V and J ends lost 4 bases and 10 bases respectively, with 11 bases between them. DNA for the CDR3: TGTGCCTGGATCCGGTTGGGCTCACCCCTCCACTTT. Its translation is CAWIRLGSPLHF.

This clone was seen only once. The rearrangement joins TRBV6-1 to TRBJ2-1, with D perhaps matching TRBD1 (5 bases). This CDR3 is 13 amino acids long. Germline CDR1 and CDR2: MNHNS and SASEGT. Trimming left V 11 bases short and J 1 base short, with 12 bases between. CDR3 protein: CACQGRSYNEQFF. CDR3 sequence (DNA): TGTGCCTGTCAGGGTAGGTCCTACAATGAGCAGTTCTTC.

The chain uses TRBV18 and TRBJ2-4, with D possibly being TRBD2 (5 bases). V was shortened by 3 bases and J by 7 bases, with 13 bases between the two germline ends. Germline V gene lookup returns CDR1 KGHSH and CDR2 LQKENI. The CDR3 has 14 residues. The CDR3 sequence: CASSPPGKRNIQYF. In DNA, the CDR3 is TGTGCCAGCTCACCTCCGGGAAAACGGAACATTCAGTACTTC. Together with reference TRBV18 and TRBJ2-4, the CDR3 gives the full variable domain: NAGVMQNPRHLVRRRGQEARLRCSPMKGHSHVYWYRQLPEEGLKFMVYLQKENIIDESGMPKERFSAEFPKEGPSILRIQQVVRGDSAAYFCASSPPGKRNIQYFGAGTRLSVL.

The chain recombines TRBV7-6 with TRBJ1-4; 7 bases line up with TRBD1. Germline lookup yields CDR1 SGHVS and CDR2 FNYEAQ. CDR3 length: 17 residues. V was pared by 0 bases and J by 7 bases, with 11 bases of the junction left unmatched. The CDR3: CASSLAFEQGIPEKLFF. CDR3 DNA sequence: TGTGCCAGCAGCTTAGCGTTCGAACAGGGGATCCCTGAAAAACTGTTTTTT.

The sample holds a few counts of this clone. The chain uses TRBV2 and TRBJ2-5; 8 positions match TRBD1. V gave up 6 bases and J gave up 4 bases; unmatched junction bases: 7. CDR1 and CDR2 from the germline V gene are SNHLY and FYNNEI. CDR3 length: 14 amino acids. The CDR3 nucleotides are TGTGCCAGCAGCCGGACAGGGTTCGGAGAGACCCAGTACTTC. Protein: CASSRTGFGETQYF.

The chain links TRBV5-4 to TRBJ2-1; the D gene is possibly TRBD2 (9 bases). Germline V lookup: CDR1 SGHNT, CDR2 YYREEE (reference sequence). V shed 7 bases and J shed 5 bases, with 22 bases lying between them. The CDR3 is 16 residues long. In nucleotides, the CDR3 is TGTGCCAGCCAGGTTCTAGCGGGACAGGTAAACAATGAGCAGTTCTTC. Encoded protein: CASQVLAGQVNNEQFF. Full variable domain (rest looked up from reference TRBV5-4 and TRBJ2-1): ETGVTQSPTHLIKTRGQQVTLRCSSQSGHNTVSWYQQALGQGPQFIFQYYREEENGRGNFPPRFSGLQFPNYSSELNVNALELDDSALYLCASQVLAGQVNNEQFFGPGTRLTVL.

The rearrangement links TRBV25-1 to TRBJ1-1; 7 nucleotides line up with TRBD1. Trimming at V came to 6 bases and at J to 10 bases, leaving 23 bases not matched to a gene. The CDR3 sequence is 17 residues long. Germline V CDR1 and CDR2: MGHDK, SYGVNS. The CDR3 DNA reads TGTGCCAGCAGCCAGAGAAGCGGCGCAGGGGGTGATCGGGTAGCTTTCTTT. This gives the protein CASSQRSGAGGDRVAFF.

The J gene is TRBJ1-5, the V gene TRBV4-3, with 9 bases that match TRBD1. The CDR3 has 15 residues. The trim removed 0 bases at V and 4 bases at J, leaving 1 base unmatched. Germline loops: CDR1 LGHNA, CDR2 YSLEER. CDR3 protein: CASSQDGTGNQPQHF. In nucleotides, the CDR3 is TGCGCCAGCAGCCAAGATGGGACAGGGAATCAGCCCCAGCATTTT.

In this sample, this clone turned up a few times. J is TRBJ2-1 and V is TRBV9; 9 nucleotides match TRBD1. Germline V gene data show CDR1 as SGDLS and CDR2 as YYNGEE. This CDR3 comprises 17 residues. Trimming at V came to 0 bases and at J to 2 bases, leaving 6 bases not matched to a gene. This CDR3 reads CASSVGPGQGPYNEQFF. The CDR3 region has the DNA TGTGCCAGCAGCGTAGGCCCGGGACAGGGTCCCTACAATGAGCAGTTCTTC. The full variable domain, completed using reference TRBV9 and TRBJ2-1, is DSGVTQTPKHLITATGQRVTLRCSPRSGDLSVYWYQQSLDQGLQFLIQYYNGEERAKGNILERFSAQQFPDLHSELNLSSLELGDSALYFCASSVGPGQGPYNEQFFGPGTRLTVL.

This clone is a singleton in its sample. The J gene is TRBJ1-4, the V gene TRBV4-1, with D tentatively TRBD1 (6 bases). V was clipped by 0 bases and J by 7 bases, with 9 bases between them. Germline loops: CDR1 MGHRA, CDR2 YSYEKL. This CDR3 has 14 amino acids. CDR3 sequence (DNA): TGCGCCAGCAGCCAAGATGGGGGCGCTGAAAAACTGTTTTTT. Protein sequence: CASSQDGGAEKLFF.

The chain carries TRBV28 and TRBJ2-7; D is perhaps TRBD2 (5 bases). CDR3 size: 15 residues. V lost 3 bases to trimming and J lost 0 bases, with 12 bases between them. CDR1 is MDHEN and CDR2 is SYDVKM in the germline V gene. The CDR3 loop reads CASSLGDLDSYEQYF. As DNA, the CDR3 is TGTGCCAGCAGTTTGGGAGATCTTGACTCCTACGAGCAGTACTTC. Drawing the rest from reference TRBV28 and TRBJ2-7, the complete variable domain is DVKVTQSSRYLVKRTGEKVFLECVQDMDHENMFWYRQDPGLGLRLIYFSYDVKMKEKGDIPEGYSVSREKKERFSLILESASTNQTSMYLCASSLGDLDSYEQYFGPGTRLTVT.

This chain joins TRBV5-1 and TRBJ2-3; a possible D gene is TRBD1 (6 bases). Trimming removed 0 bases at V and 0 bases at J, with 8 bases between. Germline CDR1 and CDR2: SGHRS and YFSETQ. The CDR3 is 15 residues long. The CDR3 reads CASSLGGHSTDTQYF. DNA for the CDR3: TGCGCCAGCAGCTTGGGGGGGCATAGCACAGATACGCAGTATTTT.

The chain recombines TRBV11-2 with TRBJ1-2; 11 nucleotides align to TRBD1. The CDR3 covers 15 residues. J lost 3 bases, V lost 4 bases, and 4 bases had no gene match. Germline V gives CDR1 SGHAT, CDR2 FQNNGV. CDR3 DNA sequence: TGTGCCAGCAGCTCTGGACAGGGGGCCCACTATGGCTACACCTTC. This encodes CASSSGQGAHYGYTF.

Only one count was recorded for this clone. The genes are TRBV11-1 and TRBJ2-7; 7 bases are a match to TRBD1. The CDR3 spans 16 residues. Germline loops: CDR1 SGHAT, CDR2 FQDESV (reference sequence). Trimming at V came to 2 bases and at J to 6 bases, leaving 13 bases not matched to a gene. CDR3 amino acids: CASSLKEATGYVEQYF. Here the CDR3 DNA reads TGTGCCAGCAGCTTAAAAGAAGCGACAGGGTATGTCGAGCAGTACTTC.

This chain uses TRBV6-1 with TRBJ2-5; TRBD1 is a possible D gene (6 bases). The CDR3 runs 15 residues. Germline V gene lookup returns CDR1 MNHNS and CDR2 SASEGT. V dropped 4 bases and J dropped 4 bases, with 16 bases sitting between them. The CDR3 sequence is CASSVTGSRGETQYF. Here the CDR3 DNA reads TGTGCCAGCAGTGTCACAGGGTCTCGGGGAGAGACCCAGTACTTC.

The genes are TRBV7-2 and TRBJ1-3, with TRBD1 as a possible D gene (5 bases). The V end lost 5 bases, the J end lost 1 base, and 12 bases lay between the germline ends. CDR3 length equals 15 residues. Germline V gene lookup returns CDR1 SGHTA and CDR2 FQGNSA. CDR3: CASSPTGGSGNTIYF. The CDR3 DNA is TGTGCCAGCAGCCCAACCGGGGGATCTGGAAACACCATATATTTT. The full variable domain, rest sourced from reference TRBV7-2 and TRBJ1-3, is GAGVSQSPSNKVTEKGKDVELRCDPISGHTALYWYRQSLGQGLEFLIYFQGNSAPDKSGLPSDRFSAERTGGSVSTLTIQRTQQEDSAVYLCASSPTGGSGNTIYFGEGSWLTVV.